This entry is about one TCR beta chain. Its antigen remains unknown. The sample belongs to a study of shared clonotypes between healthy human individuals. Study-level information: Serving as donors were two women and three men, whose ages spanned 18 to 49.

Regarding the study as a whole: Having only a few donors restricted how much genetic and exposure-history diversity was captured. Researchers sampled only blood; tissue repertoires likely differ.

Authors' processing steps: ImmunoSEQ output lacked quality scores and full-length reads, limiting matched filtering. The method was immunoSEQ multiplex PCR; TCRdb's version includes in-frame clones alone and lacks a portion of them. V and J calls and clone size are given by that table; D and trimming were obtained from the DNA. The profile shows 2 million to 2.5 million clones, around 93% of them singletons. The CDR3 totals 13 residues. CDR1 LNHDA and CDR2 SQIVND come from the germline V gene (reference sequence). V dropped 8 bases and J dropped 8; count of bases not matched to a gene: 6. CD45RO-negative, CCR7-selected cells formed the naive CD8 fraction, which excluded terminally differentiated effector memory CD45RA+ cells.

The sequence came from a man between 18 and 29 years old in good health. Some clones in this sample may be carry-over from other donors' samples. The gene calls are TRBV19 and TRBJ2-1; 10 nucleotides line up with TRBD2. Input material: naive CD8+ T cells from PBMCs. Here the CDR3 DNA reads TGTGCCAGTTGTAGCGGGAGGACAGATGAGCAGTTCTTC. Translation: CASCSGRTDEQFF.